This T cell receptor beta chain appears in the sequencing data of a study of tumor-infiltrating lymphocytes in primary liver carcinoma. Worth noting for this clonotype: Its cognate antigen is unknown. Germline is not matched at one junction end, which may reflect a read error.

This CDR3 comprises 16 residues. Germline CDR1 SGHAT, CDR2 FQDESV (reference sequence). For blood RNA, unsorted whole blood served as the source, and germline DNA was extracted too. Starting from about 0.5 ug of total RNA, TCR beta cDNA was produced with a primer in the constant region. Modified slightly, ARM-PCR produced TCR beta libraries over three nested multiplex PCR rounds. The first two PCR rounds used TRBV1-TRBV30 forward primers with a C-beta reverse primer, roughly 10 cycles each. TCRdb re-called the multiplex PCR reads through MiXCR, storing one row per CDR3 protein. The repertoire holds about 300,000 distinct CDR3 sequences, with approximately 60% as singletons. General study results and limits: A significantly higher top-250-clone fraction was recorded for tumors than for blood (p = 0.039).

The clonotype was recovered from a man aged 35 to 55 with primary liver carcinoma and hepatitis B virus infection. The chain employs TRBV11-1 and TRBJ2-1; TRBD2 agrees at 8 bases. The sequenced sample was peripheral blood. The CDR3, as DNA: TGTGTCAGCAGCTTAGAGGGTGCCGGGAGGGGTAATGAGCAGTTCTTC. This codes for CVSSLEGAGRGNEQFF.